This entry lists 19 T cell receptor beta chains sequenced from one sample in a study of OX40 agonist ivuxolimab in advanced cancers. Produced via immunoSEQ multiplex PCR; TCRdb's table is partial and in-frame only. The sample includes 70,000 to 75,000 clones, 85% to 90% of them seen just once. The specimen comprised CD4+ or CD8+ T cells sorted from blood, sampled in a trial of the OX40 agonist ivuxolimab. Receptor source: an adult with an advanced solid tumor such as melanoma, head and neck, liver or kidney cancer.

The chain joins TRBV9 to TRBJ1-5, with 7 bases that match TRBD1. The V gene's germline CDR1 is SGDLS and CDR2 YYNGEE. J was trimmed by 7 bases and V by 3 bases; bases with no gene match: 4. CDR3 length: 13 residues. The CDR3 DNA follows: TGTGCCAGCAGCGAGGGGGCAGGGCAGCCCCAGCATTTT. Amino acids: CASSEGAGQPQHF.

The rearrangement joins TRBV10-1 to TRBJ2-1; TRBD2 aligns across 8 bases. CDR3 length: 18 residues. Trimming removed 6 bases from V and 10 bases from J; junction bases left unmatched: 23. Per the germline V gene, CDR1 is WNHNN and CDR2 is SYGVQD (reference sequence). CDR3 sequence (DNA): TGCGCCAGCAGCGACCTACCTCCGGGACTAGTCCTTTGCGCCGAGCAGTTCTTC. It translates to CASSDLPPGLVLCAEQFF.

The chain links TRBV10-1 to TRBJ2-1; D is ambiguous. CDR3 length: 13 amino acids. Trimming pared 2 bases from V and 5 bases from J, leaving 7 bases between. CDR1 WNHNN and CDR2 SYGVQD come from the germline V gene (reference sequence). In nucleotides, the CDR3 is TGCGCCAGCAGTGAGACGGCCCACAATGAGCAGTTCTTC. Its translation: CASSETAHNEQFF.

V usage is TRBV7-2 and J usage is TRBJ2-7; perhaps TRBD2 as D (6 bases). CDR1 and CDR2 (germline): SGHTA, FQGNSA. V was trimmed by 1 base and J by 1 base, leaving 8 bases between them. The CDR3 runs to 14 residues. The CDR3 protein is CASSLGAGSYEQYF. The CDR3 DNA is TGTGCCAGCAGCTTAGGGGCGGGGTCCTACGAGCAGTACTTC. Full variable domain (remainder filled in from reference TRBV7-2 and TRBJ2-7): GAGVSQSPSNKVTEKGKDVELRCDPISGHTALYWYRQSLGQGLEFLIYFQGNSAPDKSGLPSDRFSAERTGGSVSTLTIQRTQQEDSAVYLCASSLGAGSYEQYFGPGTRLTVT.

The chain carries TRBV10-3 and TRBJ1-5, with a possible D match to TRBD1 (6 bases). The CDR3 contains 15 residues. Trimming shortened V by 3 bases and J by 3 bases, and 12 bases separated the two germline ends. From germline, CDR1 is ENHRY and CDR2 SYGVKD. The CDR3 DNA reads TGTGCCATCAGTGAAGGATACAGGGACAATCAGCCCCAGCATTTT. Amino acid sequence: CAISEGYRDNQPQHF.

The gene calls are TRBV2 and TRBJ1-5, with unresolved D. Trimming shortened V by 4 bases and J by 2 bases, and 9 bases separated the two germline ends. Germline lookup yields CDR1 SNHLY and CDR2 FYNNEI. The CDR3 spans 14 residues. CDR3 DNA: TGTGCCAGCAGTGGAGAGGTCCGCAATCAGCCCCAGCATTTT. Its translation: CASSGEVRNQPQHF.

V usage is TRBV4-1 and J usage is TRBJ2-5, with D possibly being TRBD2 (5 bases). Germline V gene data show CDR1 as MGHRA and CDR2 as YSYEKL. Trimming removed 1 base from V and 1 base from J, with 7 bases in between. The CDR3 runs 14 residues. The CDR3 region is CASSQGRAQETQYF. The CDR3 region has the DNA TGCGCCAGCAGCCAAGGGCGGGCCCAAGAGACCCAGTACTTC.

This clone was counted a few times. The V and J genes are TRBV7-9 and TRBJ2-7, with 9 bases matching TRBD2. Germline V gene sequence: CDR1 SEHNR, CDR2 FQNEAQ (reference sequence). This CDR3 region has 13 residues. The J segment lost 6 bases and the V segment lost 5 bases, leaving 5 bases of the junction unmatched. The DNA of the CDR3 is TGTGCCAGCAGCAATAGCGGGAGTGCCGAGCAGTACTTC. Encoded protein: CASSNSGSAEQYF. The complete variable domain, with remaining parts taken from reference TRBV7-9 and TRBJ2-7, reads DTGVSQNPRHKITKRGQNVTFRCDPISEHNRLYWYRQTLGQGPEFLTYFQNEAQLEKSRLLSDRFSAERPKGSFSTLEIQRTEQGDSAMYLCASSNSGSAEQYFGPGTRLTVT.

The chain carries TRBV27 and TRBJ2-5, with TRBD2 identical over 9 bases. V was clipped by 2 bases and J by 8 bases; unmatched bases: 9. In germline, CDR1 is MNHEY, CDR2 SMNVEV (reference sequence). This CDR3 is built from 15 residues. For the CDR3, the DNA is TGTGCCAGCAGTTTAACTTTTGCGGGAGGGCAAACCCAGTACTTC. Encoded protein: CASSLTFAGGQTQYF.

This clone occurred once. This chain links TRBV28 with TRBJ1-4; no reliable D call. Trimming cost V 3 bases and J 5 bases, with 13 bases left between them. The CDR3 is 15 residues long. Germline assignment: CDR1 MDHEN and CDR2 SYDVKM. Here the CDR3 reads CASSFARDRNEKLFF. The CDR3, as DNA: TGTGCCAGCAGTTTCGCGAGGGATCGAAATGAAAAACTGTTTTTT.

This clone was picked up a small number of times. In DNA, the CDR3 is TGTGCCTGGAACGTGAACACTGAAGCTTTCTTT. It yields the protein CAWNVNTEAFF. The chain links TRBV30 to TRBJ1-1; D is uncertain. CDR1 is GTSNPN and CDR2 is SVGIG in the germline V gene (reference sequence). The germline V and J ends were trimmed by 4 bases and 0 bases, with 3 bases remaining between them. The CDR3 extends over 11 amino acids.

The chain couples TRBV5-1 to TRBJ2-5, with D perhaps TRBD2 (5 bases). Germline values: CDR1 SGHRS, CDR2 YFSETQ. This CDR3 region has 13 residues. V was pared by 7 bases and J by 3 bases, with 13 bases between. CDR3 nucleotide sequence: TGCGCCAGCGGTCCTGGACTGGAAGAGACCCAGTACTTC. Its translation is CASGPGLEETQYF.

V is TRBV9 and J is TRBJ1-2; 9 bases fit TRBD1. J lost 3 bases, V lost 3 bases, and 3 bases had no gene match. The germline gives CDR1 SGDLS, CDR2 YYNGEE. The CDR3 runs to 14 residues. The chain's CDR3 is CASSAGQGYYGYTF. In DNA form, the CDR3 reads TGTGCCAGCAGCGCAGGACAGGGGTACTATGGCTACACCTTC. The full variable domain, its missing parts supplied by reference TRBV9 and TRBJ1-2, is DSGVTQTPKHLITATGQRVTLRCSPRSGDLSVYWYQQSLDQGLQFLIQYYNGEERAKGNILERFSAQQFPDLHSELNLSSLELGDSALYFCASSAGQGYYGYTFGSGTRLTVV.

The chain employs TRBV19 and TRBJ1-2, with D perhaps TRBD1 (5 bases). V lost 4 bases to trimming and J lost 2 bases, with 14 bases between them. In germline, CDR1 is LNHDA, CDR2 SQIVND (reference sequence). The CDR3 is 15 amino acids. CDR3 sequence: CASSTTLGENYGYTF. The CDR3 region has the DNA TGTGCCAGTAGTACGACTCTGGGGGAAAACTATGGCTACACCTTC.

The rearrangement uses TRBV28 and TRBJ1-2, with TRBD1 identical over 7 bases. Germline V gene data show CDR1 as MDHEN and CDR2 as SYDVKM. The CDR3 is made up of 15 amino acids. The junction had 13 bases not matched to a gene; V was cut back by 7 bases and J by 5 bases. The CDR3 DNA reads as TGTGCCAGCATCGGGGGTCCGGGACAGTATTATGGCTACACCTTC. It yields the protein CASIGGPGQYYGYTF.

The chain is built from TRBV27 and TRBJ2-7; TRBD2 is a possible D gene (6 bases). V shed 9 bases and J shed 6 bases, with 18 bases lying between them. The germline V gene has CDR1 MNHEY and CDR2 SMNVEV (reference sequence). This CDR3 spans 13 amino acids. Here the CDR3 reads CARLLSGGGEQYF. DNA of the CDR3: TGTGCCAGACTTCTCTCCGGGGGAGGCGAGCAGTACTTC.

The gene calls are TRBV5-6 and TRBJ1-1, with TRBD1 as a possible D gene (5 bases). Per germline, CDR1 SGHDT and CDR2 YYEEEE. The CDR3 contains 16 residues. Trimming pared 0 bases from V and 1 base from J, leaving 13 bases between. This chain's CDR3 is CASSLGGRGGNTEAFF. The CDR3 DNA follows: TGTGCCAGCAGCTTGGGAGGAAGGGGTGGGAACACTGAAGCTTTCTTT.

V usage is TRBV9 and J usage is TRBJ1-1, with TRBD1 as a possible D gene (5 bases). Germline V gene lookup returns CDR1 SGDLS and CDR2 YYNGEE. The CDR3 has 14 residues. Trimming shortened V by 0 bases and J by 4 bases, and 10 bases separated the two germline ends. The CDR3 DNA follows: TGTGCCAGCAGCGTAGCGCAGGGAGGCACTGAAGCTTTCTTT. Translation: CASSVAQGGTEAFF.

The chain is built from TRBV28 and TRBJ2-3, with 8 bases lining up with TRBD2. Germline lookup yields CDR1 MDHEN and CDR2 SYDVKM. This CDR3 contains 14 residues. Unmatched junction bases numbered 4, after V lost 3 bases and J lost 5 bases. The CDR3 DNA reads as TGTGCCAGCAGTTTCCATCGGGGGGGAGATACGCAGTATTTT. This encodes CASSFHRGGDTQYF.